These T cell receptor beta chains were read from a single sample in a study of response to subunit inactivated influenza vaccine. TCRdb processed the RT-PCR reads anew with MiXCR; each CDR3 protein has one entry. The data contain 550,000 to 650,000 distinct CDR3 sequences, 12% of them seen just once; the ten biggest clones take up roughly a tenth. The specimen was PBMCs from blood, collected on the day of vaccination. The receptors derive from a man aged 45-60 years who received an inactivated influenza vaccine. The CDR3 runs from the conserved cysteine through the conserved F or W. The D gene is left open where the match is weak. The size entry is marked missing in some rows and otherwise reads once, few, many or a size class.

TRBJ2-2,14,TRBD1,TRBV29-1,.,TGCAGCGTTCCGGGACAGGGCGTCACCGGGGAGCTGTTTTTT,CSVPGQGVTGELFF
TRBJ1-1,13,.,TRBV29-1,.,TGCAGCGCCCGGACTCAGATGGCTACTGAAGCTTTCTTT,CSARTQMATEAFF
TRBJ2-7,13,.,TRBV5-1,.,TGCGCCAGCAGAAACGGGCCGCTGGGCGAGCAGTACTTC,CASRNGPLGEQYF
TRBJ1-6,13,.,TRBV9,.,TGTGCCAGCAGCGTTACGGAAGGATCACCCCTCCACTTT,CASSVTEGSPLHF
TRBJ2-2,14,.,TRBV10-2,.,TGCGCCAGCAGTGAGGGGGCGCGTACCGGGGAGCTGTTTTTT,CASSEGARTGELFF
TRBJ2-3,15,TRBD1,TRBV2,few,TGTGCCAGCGGTGTGATGGGACAGGGGTCAGATACGCAGTATTTT,CASGVMGQGSDTQYF
TRBJ2-7,12,.,TRBV5-1,many,TGCGCCAGCAGCTTGTGGGACGGCGAGCAGTACTTC,CASSLWDGEQYF
TRBJ2-5,15,.,TRBV20-1,.,TGCAGTGCTGGAGACAGCTTCGGGCCAGTTGAGACCCAGTACTTC,CSAGDSFGPVETQYF
TRBJ2-1,15,TRBD1,TRBV10-3,few,TGTGCCATCAGTGGAGGACAGGGACATTTTGATGAGCAGTTCTTC,CAISGGQGHFDEQFF
TRBJ1-2,12,TRBD1,TRBV5-1,.,TGCGCCAGCAGCTTTCAGGGGGATGGCTACACCTTC,CASSFQGDGYTF
TRBJ2-2,16,.,TRBV7-9,.,TGTGCCAGCAGCTCCGGGGGGACACAGAACACCGGGGAGCTGTTTTTT,CASSSGGTQNTGELFF
TRBJ2-3,15,.,TRBV6-2/TRBV6-3,few,TGTGCCAGCAGTCCCCCGGGCAGGCGGGCAGATACGCAGTATTTT,CASSPPGRRADTQYF
TRBJ1-2,16,TRBD1,TRBV5-1,many,TGCGCCAGCAGACATGGGACAGGGGGCGCGATTAATGGCTACACCTTC,CASRHGTGGAINGYTF
TRBJ1-4,14,TRBD1,TRBV4-2,.,TGTGCCAGCAGCCTACAGGGGGCGCCTGAAAAACTGTTTTTT,CASSLQGAPEKLFF
TRBJ1-2,13,.,TRBV18,many,TGTGCCAGCAGCCCGGGACAAGACTATGGCTACACCTTC,CASSPGQDYGYTF
TRBJ2-7,15,TRBD2,TRBV29-1,.,TGCAGCGTTGATCCTAGCGGGAGAGGCGGCGACGAGCAGTACTTC,CSVDPSGRGGDEQYF
TRBJ1-3,16,.,TRBV7-2,.,TGTGCCAGCAGCTTAGTTGGGGCCCTCTCTGGAAACACCATATATTTT,CASSLVGALSGNTIYF
TRBJ2-7,15,.,TRBV20-1,.,TGCAGTGCTAGAGAAGGGGACCCGGACCGCGACGAGCAGTACTTC,CSAREGDPDRDEQYF
TRBJ2-4,16,.,TRBV6-2/TRBV6-3,few,TGTGCCAGCAGTTACCCGGGGGCGCAGGGCAAAAACATTCAGTACTTC,CASSYPGAQGKNIQYF
TRBJ2-4,17,TRBD1,TRBV4-3,.,TGCGCCAGCAGCCATATCGTCGGACAGGGGGACAAAAACATTCAGTACTTC,CASSHIVGQGDKNIQYF
TRBJ1-4,11,.,TRBV28,.,TGTGCCAGCAGTTCCAGGGTAAAACTGTTTTTT,CASSSRVKLFF
TRBJ2-3,17,TRBD2,TRBV4-3,few,TGCGCCAGCAGCCTTGACGGAGCGGGACTTAGCACAGATACGCAGTATTTT,CASSLDGAGLSTDTQYF
TRBJ2-1,11,.,TRBV7-9,many,TGTGCCAGCGAGCCTGTCGGTGAGCAGTTCTTC,CASEPVGEQFF
TRBJ2-1,14,.,TRBV5-1,.,TGCGCCAGCAGCTTGGGTGGGGGCACAAAGACCCAGTTCTTC,CASSLGGGTKTQFF
TRBJ2-7,11,.,TRBV2,.,TGTGCCAGCGTTTGGCGGTACGAGCAGTACTTC,CASVWRYEQYF
TRBJ1-6,17,TRBD1,TRBV7-9,.,TGTGCCAGCAGCTTAGCGCTGACAGGGGTTGCTAATTCACCCCTCCACTTT,CASSLALTGVANSPLHF
TRBJ2-1,15,.,TRBV7-2,.,TGTGCCAGCAGCTTTTTCGGTCCGCGATCCAATGAGCAGTTCTTC,CASSFFGPRSNEQFF
TRBJ2-3,17,TRBD2,TRBV20-1,few,TGCAGTGCTAGCCCGACTAGCGGGGGGGCGGTTTCTGATACGCAGTATTTT,CSASPTSGGAVSDTQYF
TRBJ2-1,13,.,TRBV19,few,TGTGCCAGTAGTATGGGGGCCCGCAATGAGCAGTTCTTC,CASSMGARNEQFF
TRBJ2-3,15,TRBD2,TRBV5-5,many,TGTGCCAGCAGTTTTCTCGGACTAGCAAAAGATACGCAGTATTTT,CASSFLGLAKDTQYF
TRBJ2-1,12,.,TRBV20-1,.,TGCAGTGCTGGGTCACTTCAAGCTGAGCAGTTCTTC,CSAGSLQAEQFF
TRBJ2-1,13,.,TRBV5-1,few,TGCGCCAGCAGCTTTACCCACGTGATGGAGCAGTTCTTC,CASSFTHVMEQFF
TRBJ1-1,14,TRBD1,TRBV29-1,few,TGCAGCGTTTACCGACAGGGGGAGTTCACTGAAGCTTTCTTT,CSVYRQGEFTEAFF
TRBJ1-1,13,.,TRBV29-1,few,TGCAGCGCCTGGGACATCCGGGACACTGAAGCTTTCTTT,CSAWDIRDTEAFF
TRBJ2-7,14,.,TRBV20-1,many,TGCAGTGCTAGTCCTTCGCGGGACTCCTACGAGCAGTACTTC,CSASPSRDSYEQYF
TRBJ2-1,15,TRBD2,TRBV5-1,few,TGCGCCAGCAGACCTAGCGGGGCCCCCTACAATGAGCAGTTCTTC,CASRPSGAPYNEQFF
TRBJ2-1,17,TRBD2,TRBV25-1,few,TGTGCCAGCAGTGAATCTAGGACTAGCGGGAACTACAATGAGCAGTTCTTC,CASSESRTSGNYNEQFF
TRBJ2-2,18,TRBD2,TRBV4-3,.,TGCGCCAGCAGCCAAGAACCTAGCGGGAGGGCCCGGGCCGGGGAGCTGTTTTTT,CASSQEPSGRARAGELFF
TRBJ2-3,17,.,TRBV18,few,TGTGCCAGCTCACCACCGCGCGGAAACACCCTCACAGATACGCAGTATTTT,CASSPPRGNTLTDTQYF
TRBJ2-3,15,.,TRBV7-8,.,TGTGCCAGCAGCCCCCGGGTCTGGGGGACAGATACGCAGTATTTT,CASSPRVWGTDTQYF
TRBJ1-6,17,TRBD1,TRBV7-8,few,TGTGCCAGCAGGGGGACAGGGGGAGCCCTTATGAATTCACCCCTCCACTTT,CASRGTGGALMNSPLHF
TRBJ2-5,14,.,TRBV24-1,many,TGTGCCACCAGTGACCCCGGGCTCGGGGAGACCCAGTACTTC,CATSDPGLGETQYF
TRBJ2-7,15,TRBD1,TRBV20-1,.,TGCAGTATTTCCGGTGGCTATGAGGGGGCAAACGAGCAGTACTTC,CSISGGYEGANEQYF
TRBJ2-3,13,.,TRBV11-1,.,TGTGCCAGCAGCTTGCGGACAGTCTCTTTTCCGTATTTT,CASSLRTVSFPYF
TRBJ2-7,16,.,TRBV5-1,few,TGCGCCAGCAGCTTGGCCGGTTACCGGACCACTGAAGAGCAGTACTTC,CASSLAGYRTTEEQYF
TRBJ2-1,13,.,TRBV3-1,few,TGTGCCAGCAGCCAATTGCGTGGGAATGAGCAGTTCTTC,CASSQLRGNEQFF
TRBJ1-4,14,.,TRBV6-5,few,TGTGCCAGCAGTTACGTGGGGAGGGAAGAAAAACTGTTTTTT,CASSYVGREEKLFF